A single sample is the source of the 24 T cell receptor beta chains below, sequenced in a study of cytomegalovirus exposure and HLA in healthy donors. Vbeta (60) and Jbeta (13) primers were used in the PCR. The data were produced by immunoSEQ multiplex PCR, yet TCRdb's version contains in-frame clones alone and is incomplete. This sample contains some 72,000 clones. Sequencing used PBMCs. Receptor source: a young man in good health and CMV-seronegative.

The chain uses TRBV5-1 and TRBJ2-1; TRBD1 aligns across 10 bases. V was pared by 0 bases and J by 4 bases, with 1 base of the junction left unmatched. The CDR3 is 15 amino acids. Germline assignment: CDR1 SGHRS and CDR2 YFSETQ. The CDR3 spells CASSLGDRGYNEQFF. The DNA of the CDR3 is TGCGCCAGCAGCTTGGGGGACAGGGGTTACAATGAGCAGTTCTTC.

V gene TRBV11-3 combines with J gene TRBJ2-7; unclear D gene. Trimming took 4 bases from V and 0 from J, leaving 10 bases between them. The CDR3 runs 14 residues. CDR1 is SGHNT, CDR2 YENEEA, per germline. The CDR3 reads CASSSIRSSYEQYF. DNA for the CDR3: TGTGCCAGCAGCTCCATTAGAAGCTCCTACGAGCAGTACTTC.

The V gene is TRBV5-1, the J gene TRBJ2-3; possible D gene TRBD1, 6 bases. The CDR3 runs 16 residues. Trimming took 3 bases from V and 0 from J, leaving 14 bases between them. CDR1 is SGHRS and CDR2 is YFSETQ in the germline V gene. CDR3 coding DNA: TGCGCCAGCAGCTCCGGACAGCTGCCTAGCACAGATACGCAGTATTTT. Protein product: CASSSGQLPSTDTQYF.

This chain connects TRBV7-9 to TRBJ2-3; TRBD2 agrees at 9 bases. Germline V gives CDR1 SEHNR, CDR2 FQNEAQ (reference sequence). The trim removed 2 bases at V and 2 bases at J, leaving 2 bases unmatched. CDR3 length: 15 amino acids. CDR3 residues: CASSLRLAVTDTQYF. DNA of the CDR3: TGTGCCAGCAGCTTACGACTAGCGGTCACAGATACGCAGTATTTT. Full variable domain (rest looked up from reference TRBV7-9 and TRBJ2-3): DTGVSQNPRHKITKRGQNVTFRCDPISEHNRLYWYRQTLGQGPEFLTYFQNEAQLEKSRLLSDRFSAERPKGSFSTLEIQRTEQGDSAMYLCASSLRLAVTDTQYFGPGTRLTVL.

The chain employs TRBV6-4 and TRBJ1-6; D ambiguous. With 3 bases removed from V and 9 bases from J, the gap between germline ends came to 12 bases. The CDR3 totals 14 residues. Per the germline V gene, CDR1 is MRHNA and CDR2 is SNTAGT. CDR3 sequence reads: CASSENGERSPLHF. CDR3 sequence (DNA): TGTGCCAGCAGTGAGAACGGGGAGCGTTCACCCCTCCACTTT.

The V gene is TRBV4-3, the J gene TRBJ2-1; TRBD2 matches at 9 bases. The CDR3 runs to 16 residues. With V trimmed by 0 bases and J by 4 bases, 4 bases remained unmatched. The V gene's germline CDR1 is LGHNA and CDR2 YSLEER. The CDR3 nucleotides read TGCGCCAGCAGCCAAGATTCGAGCGGGGGGTACAATGAGCAGTTCTTC. This gives the protein CASSQDSSGGYNEQFF.

The chain combines TRBV29-1 with TRBJ2-7; 7 positions match TRBD1. V shed 4 bases, J shed 4 bases, and the junction held 7 bases outside the gene matches. Germline V gene data show CDR1 as SQVTM and CDR2 as ANQGSEA. CDR3 length: 13 amino acids. CDR3 protein: CSVVQGEGYEQYF. CDR3 bases: TGCAGCGTTGTTCAGGGGGAAGGGTACGAGCAGTACTTC.

CDR3 protein: CASSPGRGRGNTEAFF. Here the CDR3 DNA reads TGTGCCAGCAGCCCAGGTAGGGGAAGGGGGAACACTGAAGCTTTCTTT. The chain uses TRBV5-4 and TRBJ1-1; TRBD1 might be the D (5 bases). V was trimmed by 4 bases and J by 1 base, leaving 17 bases between them. Germline CDR1 is SGHNT and CDR2 is YYREEE (reference sequence). There are 16 residues in the CDR3.

The genes are TRBV6-4 and TRBJ2-2; TRBD2 matches at 11 bases. V lost 6 bases to trimming and J lost 3 bases; unmatched junction nucleotides: 0. The CDR3 consists of 14 residues. Germline V gives CDR1 MRHNA, CDR2 SNTAGT. DNA of the CDR3: TGTGCCAGCAGACTAGCGGGGGACACCGGGGAGCTGTTTTTT. This gives the protein CASRLAGDTGELFF.

The chain employs TRBV18 and TRBJ2-2, with 10 bases aligning to TRBD1. Germline V CDR1 and CDR2: KGHSH, LQKENI. The CDR3 spans 18 residues. The ends lost 0 bases at V and 5 bases at J; junction bases unmatched: 9. This chain's CDR3 is CASSPPLPDRGVTGELFF. CDR3 nucleotides: TGTGCCAGCTCACCACCGCTTCCGGACAGGGGGGTTACCGGGGAGCTGTTTTTT.

This chain links TRBV25-1 with TRBJ2-3; D might be TRBD2 (6 bases). V was clipped by 6 bases and J by 4 bases, with 11 bases between them. CDR3 length: 13 residues. CDR1 MGHDK and CDR2 SYGVNS come from the germline V gene. The CDR3 loop is CASRQTSADTQYF. In nucleotides, the CDR3 is TGTGCCAGCAGACAGACTAGTGCAGATACGCAGTATTTT.

The genes are TRBV5-1 and TRBJ1-5; no clear D. Between the trimmed V and J ends, which lost 5 bases and 1 base, there was a span of 13 bases. CDR3 length: 15 residues. The germline V gene has CDR1 SGHRS and CDR2 YFSETQ. CDR3 DNA: TGCGCCAGCAGAGCGGACGCGGGGAGCAATCAGCCCCAGCATTTT. This sequence encodes CASRADAGSNQPQHF.

The V call is TRBV10-2, the J call TRBJ2-1, with D possibly matching TRBD2 (6 bases). This CDR3 is 14 amino acids long. Germline V gene sequence: CDR1 WSHSY, CDR2 SAAADI. V lost 6 bases to trimming and J lost 7 bases, with 16 bases between them. The CDR3 DNA sequence: TGCGCCAGCAGCCGGGACTCTAATAGGAATGAGCAGTTCTTC. It specifies CASSRDSNRNEQFF.

On this clone: The same CDR3 can be traced to other DNA sequences in this sample. The V gene is TRBV20-1, the J gene TRBJ2-5; possible D gene TRBD1, 6 bases. Trimming left V 6 bases short and J 5 bases short, with 10 bases between. The CDR3 is 11 amino acids. CDR1 DFQATT and CDR2 SNEGSKA come from the germline V gene (reference sequence). The CDR3 nucleotides are TGCAGTGCAGGAAGGGGGGAGACCCAGTACTTC. Its translation: CSAGRGETQYF.

This chain connects TRBV9 to TRBJ2-3; TRBD2 matches 7 bases. Germline CDR1 SGDLS, CDR2 YYNGEE. This CDR3 has 13 residues. J was trimmed by 4 bases and V by 3 bases; bases with no gene match: 2. CDR3 DNA: TGTGCCAGCAGCGCGGGGGGTCCAGATACGCAGTATTTT. It translates to CASSAGGPDTQYF.

This chain uses TRBV29-1 with TRBJ1-2; 7 nucleotides agree with TRBD1. Germline CDR1 and CDR2: SQVTM and ANQGSEA. The CDR3 sequence is 17 residues long. The V segment lost 5 bases and the J segment 4 bases; nucleotides outside the gene matches: 19. The CDR3 sequence: CSVHPQGGDNRGYGYTF. The CDR3 bases are TGCAGCGTTCACCCCCAAGGGGGCGATAATCGAGGCTATGGCTACACCTTC.

The CDR3 region is CASSPPDRFYEQYF. DNA of the CDR3: TGTGCCAGCAGCCCACCGGACAGGTTCTACGAGCAGTACTTC. The chain employs TRBV11-2 and TRBJ2-7; 7 bases line up with TRBD1. Trimming at V came to 5 bases and at J to 3 bases, leaving 7 bases not matched to a gene. CDR1 SGHAT and CDR2 FQNNGV come from the germline V gene. The CDR3 extends over 14 amino acids.

This sequence joins TRBV27 and TRBJ1-2, with D perhaps matching TRBD1 (5 bases). V gave up 8 bases and J gave up 9 bases, with 13 bases separating them. Germline V CDR1 and CDR2: MNHEY, SMNVEV (reference sequence). There are 11 residues in the CDR3. CDR3 region: CASRQGRSYTF. CDR3 nucleotides: TGTGCCAGCCGGCAGGGAAGGAGCTACACCTTC.

The chain recombines TRBV28 with TRBJ1-2; D uncertain. Per germline, CDR1 MDHEN and CDR2 SYDVKM. V lost 5 bases and J lost 0, with 7 bases in between. CDR3 length equals 13 residues. The DNA for the CDR3 is TGTGCCAGCAGTGAGTCTACTAACTATGGCTACACCTTC. This gives the protein CASSESTNYGYTF.

The V call is TRBV5-6, the J call TRBJ2-3; D ambiguous. This CDR3 contains 11 residues. Between the trimmed V and J ends, which lost 4 bases and 5 bases, there was a span of 5 bases. Germline V gene lookup returns CDR1 SGHDT and CDR2 YYEEEE. The chain's CDR3 is CASSLGDTQYF. CDR3 coding DNA: TGTGCCAGCAGCCTCGGAGATACGCAGTATTTT.

The chain is built from TRBV4-2 and TRBJ2-5, with 7 bases fitting TRBD2. The V gene's germline CDR1 is LGHNA and CDR2 YNFKEQ. The ends lost 1 base at V and 2 bases at J; junction bases unmatched: 10. The CDR3 loop spans 17 amino acids. CDR3 protein: CASSQGSSGTIQETQYF. In DNA form, the CDR3 reads TGTGCCAGCAGCCAAGGGTCTAGCGGCACAATTCAAGAGACCCAGTACTTC.

The chain combines TRBV7-9 with TRBJ1-5, with a possible D match to TRBD1 (5 bases). This CDR3 contains 13 residues. CDR1 and CDR2 (germline): SEHNR, FQNEAQ (reference sequence). Trimming stripped 0 bases from V and 9 bases from J, with 9 bases between. CDR3: CASSLAQGLPQHF. DNA of the CDR3: TGTGCCAGCAGCTTAGCGCAGGGTTTGCCCCAGCATTTT.

This chain uses TRBV5-4 with TRBJ2-3; no definite D call. The CDR3 runs 16 residues. The germline CDR1 and CDR2 sequences are SGHNT and YYREEE (reference sequence). Trimming took off 4 bases at V and 2 bases at J, with 17 bases between the two ends. The CDR3 nucleotides read TGTGCCAGCAGCCAAAATGGGCACAGAGCCACAGATACGCAGTATTTT. Its protein product is CASSQNGHRATDTQYF.

V is TRBV9 and J is TRBJ2-5; 10 bases align to TRBD2. Germline values: CDR1 SGDLS, CDR2 YYNGEE. This CDR3 contains 15 residues. Trimming at V came to 0 bases and at J to 8 bases, leaving 7 bases not matched to a gene. The CDR3 DNA is TGTGCCAGCAGCGTAGTTGGGACTAGCGACGCTACCCAGTACTTC. Residues: CASSVVGTSDATQYF.